Listed here are 18 T cell receptor beta chains from one sample, sequenced in a study of T cells in localized non-small cell lung cancer. Only in-frame clones appear in the TCRdb table, and some are missing; sequencing was by immunoSEQ multiplex PCR. The data hold 2,100 or so clones, with 30% to 40% observed a single time. Source: normal lung tissue next to the tumor, taken before any cancer treatment. Source of these receptors: a male donor aged 60 or older with stage I squamous cell lung carcinoma.

Only a few counts were recorded for this clone. The chain couples TRBV29-1 to TRBJ2-7; the D call may be TRBD1 or TRBD2 (5 bases each). Germline V CDR1 and CDR2: SQVTM, ANQGSEA. The germline V and J ends were trimmed by 4 bases and 6 bases, with 13 bases remaining between them. CDR3 length equals 12 residues. CDR3 in amino acids: CSVGGERGEQYF. CDR3 in DNA: TGCAGCGTTGGAGGGGAGAGGGGCGAGCAGTACTTC.

The chain joins TRBV14 to TRBJ2-3, with D possibly TRBD1 on 5 matching bases. Trimming stripped 1 base from V and 5 bases from J, with 13 bases between. This CDR3 has 15 amino acids. The germline V gene has CDR1 SGHDN and CDR2 FVKESK. CDR3 DNA sequence: TGTGCCAGCAGCCAAGTTTACCAGGGCATAGATACGCAGTATTTT. Amino acids: CASSQVYQGIDTQYF. The full variable domain, completed using reference TRBV14 and TRBJ2-3, is EAGVTQFPSHSVIEKGQTVTLRCDPISGHDNLYWYRRVMGKEIKFLLHFVKESKQDESGMPNNRFLAERTGGTYSTLKVQPAELEDSGVYFCASSQVYQGIDTQYFGPGTRLTVL.

The chain joins TRBV30 to TRBJ1-1; maybe TRBD1 (5 bases). The CDR3 covers 13 residues. The V and J ends lost 2 bases and 4 bases respectively, with 11 bases between them. Germline V gives CDR1 GTSNPN, CDR2 SVGIG (reference sequence). The chain's CDR3 is CAWSIGALTEAFF. CDR3 nucleotides: TGTGCCTGGAGTATAGGGGCGCTCACTGAAGCTTTCTTT.

V gene TRBV19 combines with J gene TRBJ2-7; D may correspond to TRBD1 or TRBD2 (5 bases each). CDR1 and CDR2 (germline): LNHDA, SQIVND (reference sequence). The V and J ends lost 5 bases and 6 bases respectively, with 23 bases between them. The CDR3 sequence is 16 residues long. In nucleotides, the CDR3 is TGTGCCAGTAGTGCTTTCTCGGGACGGCCGACGGGCGAGCAGTACTTC. The encoded protein is CASSAFSGRPTGEQYF. Complete variable domain (other parts from reference TRBV19 and TRBJ2-7): DGGITQSPKYLFRKEGQNVTLSCEQNLNHDAMYWYRQDPGQGLRLIYYSQIVNDFQKGDIAEGYSVSREKKESFPLTVTSAQKNPTAFYLCASSAFSGRPTGEQYFGPGTRLTVT.

This clone was observed a few times. The chain uses TRBV19 and TRBJ1-5, with a tentative D call TRBD1 (5 bases). This CDR3 is built from 14 residues. CDR1 and CDR2 (germline): LNHDA, SQIVND (reference sequence). V gave up 7 bases and J gave up 0 bases, with 10 bases separating them. The CDR3 region is CASNRGYSNQPQHF. In nucleotides, the CDR3 is TGTGCCAGTAATAGGGGATATAGCAATCAGCCCCAGCATTTT.

The V call is TRBV6-8, the J call TRBJ1-1; TRBD1 is a possible D gene (6 bases). Per the germline V gene, CDR1 is MNHGY and CDR2 is SAAAGT. V lost 5 bases and J lost 4, with 11 bases in between. The CDR3 runs to 13 residues. CDR3 sequence: CASSAGGGTEAFF. DNA for the CDR3: TGTGCCAGCAGTGCGGGAGGGGGCACTGAAGCTTTCTTT.

The rearrangement joins TRBV11-3 to TRBJ2-2; TRBD2 aligns across 11 bases. The CDR3 totals 17 residues. Germline assignment: CDR1 SGHNT and CDR2 YENEEA. V shed 5 bases and J 6 bases; nucleotides not matched to a gene: 11. CDR3 nucleotides: TGTGCCAGCAGCCGCACTGTCCCGGGACTAGCGGCCGGGGAGCTGTTTTTT. Translating it yields CASSRTVPGLAAGELFF.

The J gene is TRBJ2-5, the V gene TRBV25-1, with a tentative D call TRBD1 (5 bases). V was pared by 0 bases and J by 3 bases, with 8 bases between. CDR1 and CDR2 (germline): MGHDK, SYGVNS. The CDR3 spans 14 residues. The CDR3 DNA sequence: TGTGCCAGCAGTGAATATATAGGGGAAGAGACCCAGTACTTC. Encoded protein: CASSEYIGEETQYF.

The rearrangement uses TRBV6-8 and TRBJ1-5, with D unclear. Per the germline V gene, CDR1 is MNHGY and CDR2 is SAAAGT. V lost 5 bases and J 7 bases, leaving 12 bases between the germline ends. This CDR3 region has 13 residues. The CDR3 is CASSGLVSQPQHF. CDR3 DNA sequence: TGTGCCAGCAGTGGATTAGTATCCCAGCCCCAGCATTTT.

The rearrangement uses TRBV6-8 and TRBJ2-7; no firm D call. Trimming took 4 bases from V and 1 from J, leaving 8 bases between them. Per germline, CDR1 MNHGY and CDR2 SAAAGT. The CDR3 loop spans 13 amino acids. CDR3 region: CASSSPISYEQYF. In DNA, the CDR3 is TGTGCCAGCAGTTCCCCCATATCCTACGAGCAGTACTTC.

The J gene is TRBJ2-2, the V gene TRBV9, with D unclear. CDR3 length equals 15 residues. Trimming pared 5 bases from V and 2 bases from J, leaving 13 bases between. The germline V gene encodes CDR1 SGDLS and CDR2 YYNGEE. CDR3 sequence reads: CASSARTVNTGELFF. In nucleotides, the CDR3 is TGTGCCAGCAGTGCTCGTACAGTAAACACCGGGGAGCTGTTTTTT.

This clone was observed once. The rearrangement uses TRBV15 and TRBJ1-2; 7 bases are a match to TRBD1. The germline V gene has CDR1 LNHNV and CDR2 YYDKDF (reference sequence). The ends lost 8 bases at V and 5 bases at J; junction bases unmatched: 11. The CDR3 contains 14 residues. Here the CDR3 reads CATRQTGTDYGYTF. Here the CDR3 DNA reads TGTGCCACCCGCCAGACAGGGACGGATTATGGCTACACCTTC.

The gene calls are TRBV29-1 and TRBJ1-2, with 7 bases lining up with TRBD1. CDR3 size: 14 residues. V trimming: 4 bases; J trimming: 3 bases; junction bases outside the gene matches: 8. The V gene's germline CDR1 is SQVTM and CDR2 ANQGSEA. In DNA form, the CDR3 reads TGCAGCGTTGTGTTGACAGGGAGGGACTATGGCTACACCTTC. This codes for CSVVLTGRDYGYTF.

The chain is built from TRBV11-3 and TRBJ1-2; 9 nucleotides align to TRBD1. Trimming at V came to 5 bases and at J to 7 bases, leaving 14 bases not matched to a gene. CDR1 and CDR2 from the germline V gene are SGHNT and YENEEA. The CDR3 sequence is 16 residues long. The CDR3 sequence: CASSDQLRDRDRGYTF. As DNA, the CDR3 is TGTGCCAGCAGCGACCAACTCCGGGACAGGGACCGTGGCTACACCTTC.

This chain joins TRBV10-3 and TRBJ1-1; D gene uncertain. The CDR3 is 12 residues long. V was clipped by 4 bases and J by 5 bases, with 8 bases between them. Germline CDR1 is ENHRY and CDR2 is SYGVKD. The CDR3 protein is CAISVGETEAFF. The CDR3 coding sequence is TGTGCCATCAGTGTTGGGGAAACTGAAGCTTTCTTT.

This clone has only a few counts. V is TRBV19 and J is TRBJ2-1, with unresolved D. Germline V lookup: CDR1 LNHDA, CDR2 SQIVND (reference sequence). This CDR3 is 13 amino acids long. V lost 2 bases to trimming and J lost 6 bases, with 8 bases between them. The CDR3 loop is CASSISQRNEQFF. In DNA form, the CDR3 reads TGTGCCAGTAGTATAAGCCAGCGCAATGAGCAGTTCTTC.

This clone turned up a few times. The chain recombines TRBV28 with TRBJ2-6; 7 bases match TRBD1. Unmatched junction bases numbered 4, after V lost 6 bases and J lost 2 bases. The CDR3 loop spans 15 amino acids. The germline gives CDR1 MDHEN, CDR2 SYDVKM. CDR3 bases: TGTGCCAGCAGGGGAGACAGGGCTGGGGCCAACGTCCTGACTTTC. Translating it yields CASRGDRAGANVLTF.

This chain joins TRBV18 and TRBJ2-7, with D possibly matching TRBD1 (5 bases). The CDR3 extends over 15 amino acids. Germline CDR1 KGHSH, CDR2 LQKENI. V lost 0 bases to trimming and J lost 4 bases, with 13 bases between them. The CDR3 nucleotides are TGTGCCAGCTCACCACCGGAGACAGCTAGTTACGAGCAGTACTTC. This codes for CASSPPETASYEQYF.